The 6 T cell receptor beta chains in this list originate from one sample, sequenced in a study of blood T cells in healthy people across ages. Primers used in a second PCR of about 7 to 12 cycles were a sample-barcoded 5' primer and a J-beta primer mix. Each CDR3 protein is one row after TCRdb ran MiXCR on the 5' RACE reads. The sample records about 1.6 million distinct CDR3 sequences, 30% to 40% being singletons. Material: blood. Receptors were obtained from a woman aged 30 to 39 in good health.

This clonotype was seen a few times. The chain carries TRBV4-2 and TRBJ2-7, with D perhaps matching TRBD2 (6 bases). V dropped 4 bases and J dropped 4 bases, with 14 bases sitting between them. Per the germline V gene, CDR1 is LGHNA and CDR2 is YNFKEQ. This CDR3 comprises 14 residues. In nucleotides, the CDR3 is TGTGCCAGCAGCCCCGCTGTGGAGGGGTACGAGCAGTACTTC. Translated, it gives CASSPAVEGYEQYF.

This clonotype was observed a few times. This sequence joins TRBV27 and TRBJ2-1; D perhaps matches TRBD2 (6 bases). V was clipped by 5 bases and J by 7 bases, with 21 bases between them. CDR3 length equals 16 residues. The germline V gene has CDR1 MNHEY and CDR2 SMNVEV (reference sequence). CDR3 in amino acids: CASSTTPGTRRNEQFF. The CDR3 region has the DNA TGTGCCAGCAGTACAACCCCCGGGACTCGTCGTAATGAGCAGTTCTTC.

The rearrangement links TRBV5-1 to TRBJ2-1, with TRBD2 identical over 8 bases. This CDR3 contains 16 residues. The ends lost 1 base at V and 8 bases at J; junction bases unmatched: 11. Germline V lookup: CDR1 SGHRS, CDR2 YFSETQ. DNA of the CDR3: TGCGCCAGCAGCTTGACTTGGGCGGGAGGTGCCGATGAGCAGTTCTTC. Protein sequence: CASSLTWAGGADEQFF.

The chain employs TRBV19 and TRBJ2-3; maybe TRBD1 (5 bases). V shed 3 bases and J shed 1 base, with 8 bases lying between them. This CDR3 comprises 14 residues. Looked up from germline, CDR1 is LNHDA and CDR2 is SQIVND (reference sequence). Here the CDR3 reads CASSISQGTDTQYF. As DNA, the CDR3 is TGTGCCAGTAGTATCTCACAGGGCACAGATACGCAGTATTTT.

CDR3: CAISERGDSWNTEAFF. DNA of the CDR3: TGTGCCATCAGTGAGCGAGGGGACTCATGGAACACTGAAGCTTTCTTT. V usage is TRBV10-3 and J usage is TRBJ1-1, with D possibly being TRBD1 (5 bases). V lost 2 bases, J lost 1 base, and 14 bases lay in between. The germline V gene has CDR1 ENHRY and CDR2 SYGVKD. The CDR3 is 16 amino acids.

CDR3 region: CASTTMRGGEQYF. The CDR3 coding sequence is TGTGCCAGCACCACAATGAGGGGAGGCGAGCAGTACTTC. The genes are TRBV6-1 and TRBJ2-7, with D maybe TRBD2 (6 bases). Trimming removed 7 bases from V and 6 bases from J, with 16 bases in between. CDR1 is MNHNS and CDR2 is SASEGT in the germline V gene. CDR3 length: 13 amino acids.